These T cell receptor beta chains were read from a single sample in a study of blood T cells in healthy people across ages. Each CDR3 protein gets one entry after TCRdb re-called the 5' RACE reads with MiXCR. Of 1.5 million to 2 million distinct CDR3 sequences in the sample, roughly 27% are singletons; the top ten hold 7.7%. Source material: blood. These receptors were collected from a woman younger than 45 in good health. Each CDR3 is given with its conserved first and last residue. A D gene is named only where the DNA matches it firmly. Size is omitted from some rows. Given values are once, few, many or a class for expanded clones.

TRBJ2-7 | NA | NA | TRBV14 | TGTGCCAGCAGCCAATCTCCGGGACAACTCTACGAGCAGTACTTC | CASSQSPGQLYEQYF
TRBJ2-5 | few | NA | TRBV4-1 | TGCGCCAGCAGCCATAACGTGGGGCAGGCCACCCAAGAGACCCAGTACTTC | CASSHNVGQATQETQYF
TRBJ2-1 | few | NA | TRBV20-1 | TGCAGTGCCCTAGAGGCGGGGTATGAGCAGTTCTTC | CSALEAGYEQFF
TRBJ2-1 | few | NA | TRBV6-2/TRBV6-3 | TGTGCCAGCAGTACTCCTTTGGGTGAGCAGTTCTTC | CASSTPLGEQFF
TRBJ2-3 | NA | NA | TRBV4-1 | TGCGCCAGCAGCCGTGCCGGGACCGAGGGGACAGATACGCAGTATTTT | CASSRAGTEGTDTQYF
TRBJ2-3 | NA | TRBD2 | TRBV25-1 | TGTGCCAGCAGTGACCCCCGGACTAGCTTAGATACGCAGTATTTT | CASSDPRTSLDTQYF
TRBJ2-7 | NA | NA | TRBV27 | TGTGCCAGCAGTTTATCGAACCCTCTACAGGCGTTGTCCTACGAGCAGTACTTC | CASSLSNPLQALSYEQYF
TRBJ1-2 | NA | NA | TRBV5-1 | TGCGCCAGCAGCTTGGGGCCGGCTTCCTATGGCTACACCTTC | CASSLGPASYGYTF
TRBJ2-3 | few | TRBD2 | TRBV7-2 | TGTGCCAGCAGCTCTAGCGGGAGGAGGACAGATACGCAGTATTTT | CASSSSGRRTDTQYF
TRBJ2-2 | few | TRBD2 | TRBV12-3/TRBV12-4 | TGTGCCAGCACTTATAGCGGGGGGAACACCGGGGAGCTGTTTTTT | CASTYSGGNTGELFF
TRBJ1-1 | NA | TRBD1 | TRBV12-5 | TGTGCTAGTGGTCCCACAGGGGCCACTGAAGCTTTCTTT | CASGPTGATEAFF
TRBJ1-2 | NA | NA | TRBV4-1 | TGCGCCAGCAGCCAAGCGGACTTGAACTATGGCTACACCTTC | CASSQADLNYGYTF
TRBJ2-5 | NA | NA | TRBV5-1 | TGCGCCAGCAGCCATCGAAGGGGAGAGACCCAGTACTTC | CASSHRRGETQYF
TRBJ2-1 | few | NA | TRBV19 | TGTGCCAGTACCCCGGTCAGGGGATCTGAAATATCCTCCTACAATGAGCAGTTCTTC | CASTPVRGSEISSYNEQFF
TRBJ1-5 | NA | NA | TRBV11-1 | TGTGCCAGCAGCCGAGGGGAGCCCCAGCATTTT | CASSRGEPQHF
TRBJ2-3 | many | NA | TRBV28 | TGTGCCAGCAGTACAGGGAGAGATACGCAGTATTTT | CASSTGRDTQYF
TRBJ2-3 | NA | NA | TRBV2 | TGTGCCAGCAGTGGCCACGTGGTGGGTACGCAGTATTTT | CASSGHVVGTQYF
TRBJ1-3 | few | NA | TRBV4-1 | TGCGCCAGCAGCCTCCCGGCGGGACAAGGAAACACCATATATTTT | CASSLPAGQGNTIYF
TRBJ2-3 | NA | NA | TRBV20-1 | TGCAGTGCCTTGTTGGGACCCGGGGATACGCAGTATTTT | CSALLGPGDTQYF
TRBJ2-5 | NA | TRBD1 | TRBV2 | TGTGCCAGCAGAAAGGACACAGGGGAGTCTCGGGAGACCCAGTACTTC | CASRKDTGESRETQYF
TRBJ2-7 | many | NA | TRBV27 | TGTGCCAGCAGTTTTGGAGTTTATTACGAGCAGTACTTC | CASSFGVYYEQYF
TRBJ1-1 | NA | NA | TRBV12-3/TRBV12-4 | TGTGCCAGCACCACATCAGTGTACACTGAAGCTTTCTTT | CASTTSVYTEAFF
TRBJ2-4 | NA | NA | TRBV7-2 | TGTGCCAGCAGCTTAGGAGTCGGGAACTACAATGAGCAGTACTTC | CASSLGVGNYNEQYF
TRBJ2-1 | few | TRBD2 | TRBV3-1 | TGTGCCAGCAGCCAAGGGGGAGCGGGGTCCTACAATGAGCAGTTCTTC | CASSQGGAGSYNEQFF
TRBJ2-7 | many | TRBD1 | TRBV20-1 | TGCAGTGCTAGAGAATGGACAGGGGAAGGGTACGAGCAGTACTTC | CSAREWTGEGYEQYF
TRBJ2-7 | many | NA | TRBV6-2/TRBV6-3 | TGTGCCAGCAGCCCACAGGACTCTCGGGCTAAGCAGTACTTC | CASSPQDSRAKQYF
TRBJ2-1 | many | NA | TRBV29-1 | TGCAGCGTTGAAACTGAGCAGTTCTTC | CSVETEQFF
TRBJ2-3 | few | TRBD1 | TRBV6-1 | TGTGCCAGCAGCGCCCTGACAGGGACAGATACGCAGTATTTT | CASSALTGTDTQYF
TRBJ2-1 | NA | TRBD2 | TRBV27 | TGTGCCAGCAGCAATTCGGGACTAGCGAGACACAATGAGCAGTTCTTC | CASSNSGLARHNEQFF
TRBJ2-1 | NA | NA | TRBV7-9 | TGTGCCAGCAGCTCGAGTGGGAGCGGAGTCTGGGATGAGCAGTTCTTC | CASSSSGSGVWDEQFF